This T cell receptor beta chain comes out of a study of blood T cell repertoires in COVID-19. As for the study in general: The United States, Italy and Spain supplied acute and convalescent COVID-19 samples. T cells, B-cell-depleted T cells, or PBMCs supplied cDNA or gDNA.

Original processing notes: Using reference gene primer amplification, nucleated cell counts were estimated. TCRdb keeps only in-frame clones here, not all; method: immunoSEQ multiplex PCR. V and J calls and clone size are given by that table; D and trimming were obtained from the DNA. Of about 29,000 clones listed, 80% are singletons. The receptor's source is a woman between 65 and 79 years old with acute or convalescent COVID-19. Sequenced material: peripheral blood.

Here the CDR3 reads CATGVLYEQYF. In DNA, the CDR3 is TGTGCCACTGGAGTTTTGTACGAGCAGTACTTC. The chain has TRBV28 and TRBJ2-7; no reliable D call. The CDR3 covers 11 residues. Trimming took 10 bases from V and 4 from J, leaving 11 bases between them. Germline assignment: CDR1 MDHEN and CDR2 SYDVKM.